These T cell receptor beta chains were read from a single sample in a study of T cell repertoires in cytomegalovirus infection. TCRdb re-called the reads with MiXCR, one entry per CDR3 protein. Of some 680,000 distinct CDR3 sequences listed, 35% were seen once; the top ten hold 2.8%. The sample consisted of PBMCs. The receptors were sampled from a human donor in good health (CMV status not recorded). Some clones in this sample may be carry-over from other donors' samples. CDR3s leave out the opening cysteine and the closing phenylalanine or tryptophan. The D gene is left open where the match is weak.

CDR3 | J | V | D
SARPEGDYEQY | TRBJ2-7 | TRBV20-1 | .
ATSRDLPEISGANVLT | TRBJ2-6 | TRBV15 | .
ASSLMGGMLTEAF | TRBJ1-1 | TRBV7-8 | .
ASSQALSENTIY | TRBJ1-3 | TRBV4-1 | .
ASSILQGRHYGYT | TRBJ1-2 | TRBV19 | .
AISGGDTGELF | TRBJ2-2 | TRBV10-3 | .
DSGPPRGSGETQY | TRBJ2-5 | TRBV7-9 | TRBD1
ASRGDRREKLF | TRBJ1-4 | TRBV3-1 | TRBD1
ASSFSGTGELF | TRBJ2-2 | TRBV12-3/TRBV12-4 | .
ASSPSRTTNQPQH | TRBJ1-5 | TRBV6-6 | .
ASSLEGQGGGGYT | TRBJ1-2 | TRBV7-2 | .
ASSYFWVKQGAYEQY | TRBJ2-7 | TRBV12-3/TRBV12-4 | TRBD1
ASSVAVGGGFSYEQY | TRBJ2-7 | TRBV7-2 | .
ATSRDSGWVATGTQY | TRBJ2-3 | TRBV15 | .
ASSYPLGAYGYT | TRBJ1-2 | TRBV28 | .
ASSPRTLSGELF | TRBJ2-2 | TRBV7-2 | .
ASSAPLRRGLMGNTEAF | TRBJ1-1 | TRBV6-1 | TRBD1
ASSLRRTSGSFEQF | TRBJ2-1 | TRBV27 | TRBD2
SASVGRDGYT | TRBJ1-2 | TRBV20-1 | .
ASSLEVLTGVSNEQF | TRBJ2-1 | TRBV7-9 | .
ASSRTSGRPVLL | TRBJ2-1 | TRBV12-3/TRBV12-4 | TRBD2
SASQRRGSYEQY | TRBJ2-7 | TRBV20-1 | .
ASSFSLRGYGYT | TRBJ1-2 | TRBV28 | .
ASSLVAGEVEQF | TRBJ2-1 | TRBV11-2 | TRBD2
ASSPRTGATPLH | TRBJ1-6 | TRBV14 | TRBD1
ASSQIVVGETQY | TRBJ2-5 | TRBV4-2 | .
ASSPRLTGLTYNEQF | TRBJ2-1 | TRBV19 | TRBD2
ASSYPAQTGGQF | TRBJ2-1 | TRBV6-6 | .
ASSPPGTSGSYEQY | TRBJ2-7 | TRBV18 | TRBD2
ASSLSGTGDNEQF | TRBJ2-1 | TRBV5-1 | TRBD1
ASNSGREYNEQF | TRBJ2-1 | TRBV6-1 | TRBD2
ASSDWEGQPQH | TRBJ1-5 | TRBV2 | .
ASSLGKGRTDTQY | TRBJ2-3 | TRBV7-6 | .
ASSLVWREEQY | TRBJ2-7 | TRBV7-2 | .
ASSGTVTYEQY | TRBJ2-7 | TRBV5-1 | TRBD1
ASSLRLSGRFTEAF | TRBJ1-1 | TRBV11-2 | .
ASSSWEYGYT | TRBJ1-2 | TRBV28 | .
DSSLKIGLAGGGTADTQY | TRBJ2-3 | TRBV27 | TRBD2
AIRAGQGNYEQY | TRBJ2-7 | TRBV10-3 | TRBD1
SVGLAGSSGRYNEQF | TRBJ2-1 | TRBV29-1 | TRBD2
ASSQGDSVEAF | TRBJ1-1 | TRBV14 | .
ASSPTGDLLTGELF | TRBJ2-2 | TRBV19 | TRBD1
ASRPPPWDSGELF | TRBJ2-2 | TRBV28 | TRBD1
ASSQDQGGPSNQPQH | TRBJ1-5 | TRBV4-1 | TRBD1
ASSVGGQGTNEQL | TRBJ2-1 | TRBV7-2 | TRBD1
ASSLISQGATNYGYT | TRBJ1-2 | TRBV28 | TRBD1
ASSQEVGTGVHEQY | TRBJ2-7 | TRBV5-5 | TRBD1
ASSQSRGGYSIYEQY | TRBJ2-7 | TRBV23-1 | .
ASSGQGGAYEQY | TRBJ2-7 | TRBV2 | TRBD1
SATTGGLGQPQH | TRBJ1-5 | TRBV20-1 | TRBD1
ASSLRTNEKLF | TRBJ1-4 | TRBV7-2 | .
ASSFPGTLGAF | TRBJ1-1 | TRBV5-4 | .
ASSYTRGLDTGELF | TRBJ2-2 | TRBV6-5 | TRBD1